The 5 T cell receptor beta chains below come from one sample, sequenced in a study of CD8+CD57+ T cells in acquired aplastic anemia. The template for TCR beta VDJ and CDR3 sequence profiling was genomic DNA. A single record per CDR3 protein comes from TCRdb applying MiXCR to the reads. The data hold some 70,000 distinct CDR3 sequences, with under 65% observed a single time. Sample: sorted CD4+, CD8+, or CD8+CD57+ T cells (not recorded which) from PBMCs. These TCRs come from a human donor in good health, serving as a control.

The chain couples TRBV7-2 to TRBJ1-5; D not certain. The CDR3 loop spans 13 amino acids. Germline V lookup: CDR1 SGHTA, CDR2 FQGNSA. Trimming took off 1 base at V and 8 bases at J, with 9 bases between the two ends. CDR3 nucleotides: TGTGCCAGCAGCTTAGGTCAATCGGAGCCCCAGCATTTT. It codes for CASSLGQSEPQHF.

This clonotype was found many times. This chain links TRBV11-1 with TRBJ1-2; weak D call: TRBD1 (5 bases). Germline-derived CDR1 and CDR2 are SGHAT and FQDESV (reference sequence). The CDR3 is 13 amino acids. V lost 5 bases and J lost 8, with 15 bases in between. The chain's CDR3 is CASSPSGASGYTF. CDR3 coding DNA: TGTGCCAGCAGCCCCAGTGGGGCGAGCGGCTACACCTTC.

J is TRBJ1-2 and V is TRBV5-5, with D possibly TRBD1 on 6 matching bases. Between the trimmed V and J ends, which lost 0 bases and 4 bases, there was a span of 13 bases. Germline V lookup: CDR1 SGHKS, CDR2 YYEKEE (reference sequence). The CDR3 contains 15 residues. As DNA, the CDR3 is TGTGCCAGCAGCTTGGGGCCTACAGGGCTCTATGGCTACACCTTC. Translating gives CASSLGPTGLYGYTF.

As to this clonotype: The junction departs from germline at one end; a sequencing error may be responsible. The CDR3, as DNA: TGTGCCACCAGCAGAGGACTCGTCCAAGAGACCCAGTACTTT. It is translated as CATSRGLVQETQYF. The chain uses TRBV15 and TRBJ2-5; D ambiguous. The germline V gene encodes CDR1 LNHNV and CDR2 YYDKDF (reference sequence). This CDR3 has 14 amino acids.

This clonotype was found many times. V and J are TRBV6-5 and TRBJ2-5; D possibly corresponds to TRBD1 (5 bases). Germline CDR1 and CDR2: MNHEY and SVGAGI. V was cut by 6 bases and J by 0 bases, with 11 bases left in between. The length of the CDR3 is 14 residues. The CDR3 protein is CASSPDSYQETQYF. The CDR3 DNA is TGTGCCAGCAGCCCCGACAGTTACCAAGAGACCCAGTACTTC.